The 30 T cell receptor beta chains given below trace back to one sample, sequenced in a study of blood T cell repertoires in COVID-19. Here immunoSEQ multiplex PCR was the method, and the copy in TCRdb shows in-frame clones only, minus some. The sample holds fewer than 300,000 clones, 70% to 90% seen once. Sequencing used peripheral blood. All receptors derive from a woman between 45 and 60 years old with acute or convalescent COVID-19.

The chain recombines TRBV7-2 with TRBJ2-7; maybe TRBD2 (5 bases). The CDR3 runs 16 residues. Trimming pared 1 base from V and 0 bases from J, leaving 13 bases between. The V gene's germline CDR1 is SGHTA and CDR2 FQGNSA. The CDR3 here is CASSLVGGGSSYEQYF. The CDR3 coding sequence is TGTGCCAGCAGCTTAGTAGGCGGTGGGAGCTCCTACGAGCAGTACTTC.

The gene calls are TRBV20-1 and TRBJ2-7; D possibly corresponds to TRBD2 (6 bases). Trimming removed 3 bases at V and 3 bases at J, with 18 bases between. The CDR3 has 15 amino acids. Per germline, CDR1 DFQATT and CDR2 SNEGSKA (reference sequence). CDR3 coding DNA: TGCAGTGCTAGTCCGGGGGAGAGACACCTCTACGAGCAGTACTTC. Translation gives CSASPGERHLYEQYF.

This CDR3 reads CASSLSVSGELFF. As DNA, the CDR3 is TGTGCCAGCAGTTTATCGGTTAGCGGGGAGCTGTTTTTT. The chain couples TRBV27 to TRBJ2-2; D is undetermined. CDR3 length: 13 amino acids. Germline loops: CDR1 MNHEY, CDR2 SMNVEV (reference sequence). Between the trimmed V and J ends, which lost 0 bases and 7 bases, there was a span of 6 bases.

The V and J genes are TRBV4-1 and TRBJ1-6; the D gene is possibly TRBD1 (5 bases). The CDR3 has 15 residues. Trimming pared 0 bases from V and 8 bases from J, leaving 11 bases between. Germline assignment: CDR1 MGHRA and CDR2 YSYEKL. CDR3 loop: CASSQEPGRDSPLHF. CDR3 DNA sequence: TGCGCCAGCAGCCAAGAGCCAGGGAGGGATTCACCCCTCCACTTT.

The rearrangement links TRBV28 to TRBJ2-2; 8 bases agree with TRBD1. The germline V gene has CDR1 MDHEN and CDR2 SYDVKM. Trimming cost V 5 bases and J 7 bases; bases outside gene matches: 9. The CDR3 contains 15 residues. Here the CDR3 reads CASSVGGQGDGELFF. The CDR3 DNA reads TGTGCCAGCAGTGTCGGCGGACAGGGTGACGGGGAGCTGTTTTTT. Looking up the rest from reference TRBV28 and TRBJ2-2 gives the full variable domain: DVKVTQSSRYLVKRTGEKVFLECVQDMDHENMFWYRQDPGLGLRLIYFSYDVKMKEKGDIPEGYSVSREKKERFSLILESASTNQTSMYLCASSVGGQGDGELFFGEGSRLTVL.

CDR3 sequence reads: CASSPPGLAGIGELFF. The CDR3 DNA reads TGCGCCAGCAGCCCCCCGGGACTAGCGGGAATCGGGGAGCTGTTTTTT. The chain uses TRBV5-1 and TRBJ2-2, with TRBD2 matching over 13 bases. The J segment lost 7 bases and the V segment lost 4 bases, leaving 7 bases of the junction unmatched. The CDR3 totals 16 residues. Germline loops: CDR1 SGHRS, CDR2 YFSETQ.

This sequence joins TRBV7-3 and TRBJ1-1; weak D call: TRBD1 (5 bases). The V end lost 4 bases, the J end lost 1 base, and 10 bases lay between the germline ends. Germline values: CDR1 SGHTA, CDR2 FQGTGA. The CDR3 extends over 14 amino acids. The CDR3 is CASSSRQKNTEAFF. CDR3 nucleotide sequence: TGTGCCAGCAGCTCCCGACAGAAGAACACTGAAGCTTTCTTT. The full variable domain, its missing parts supplied by reference TRBV7-3 and TRBJ1-1, is GAGVSQTPSNKVTEKGKYVELRCDPISGHTALYWYRQSLGQGPEFLIYFQGTGAADDSGLPNDRFFAVRPEGSVSTLKIQRTERGDSAVYLCASSSRQKNTEAFFGQGTRLTVV.

The chain combines TRBV10-3 with TRBJ1-2; TRBD1 is a possible D gene (5 bases). Germline lookup yields CDR1 ENHRY and CDR2 SYGVKD. CDR3 size: 16 residues. V lost 0 bases, J lost 4 bases, and 15 bases lay in between. The CDR3 loop is CAISESLGQGIYGYTF. The DNA for the CDR3 is TGTGCCATCAGTGAGTCGCTAGGGCAGGGCATCTATGGCTACACCTTC.

The chain is built from TRBV28 and TRBJ1-2, with a weak D call TRBD1 (5 bases). Germline CDR1 reads MDHEN; CDR2 reads SYDVKM. The V and J ends lost 6 bases and 4 bases respectively, with 21 bases between them. The CDR3 has 16 residues. The CDR3: CASRGPLNAFIYGYTF. CDR3 DNA: TGTGCCAGCAGGGGGCCTTTGAACGCTTTTATCTATGGCTACACCTTC.

The CDR3 DNA reads as TGTGCCTGGAGTGTAAGAGGGTGGGAGGGCTACACCTTC. Its protein product is CAWSVRGWEGYTF. The V and J genes are TRBV30 and TRBJ1-2; D uncertain. The CDR3 has 13 amino acids. Trimming left V 0 bases short and J 8 bases short, with 13 bases between. Per germline, CDR1 GTSNPN and CDR2 SVGIG (reference sequence).

The V call is TRBV9, the J call TRBJ1-2; 7 nucleotides match TRBD1. Germline lookup yields CDR1 SGDLS and CDR2 YYNGEE. J was trimmed by 2 bases and V by 5 bases; bases with no gene match: 12. This CDR3 comprises 16 residues. CDR3 sequence: CASRDARTGLNYGYTF. CDR3 sequence (DNA): TGTGCCAGCAGGGACGCAAGGACAGGACTCAACTATGGCTACACCTTC.

This clone was picked up one time. V usage is TRBV28 and J usage is TRBJ2-1; D unresolved. Per germline, CDR1 MDHEN and CDR2 SYDVKM. The CDR3 length is 15 residues. The V and J ends lost 2 bases and 7 bases respectively, with 15 bases between them. CDR3 amino acids: CASSLTFPSRNEQFF. The CDR3 DNA reads as TGTGCCAGCAGTTTAACGTTCCCGTCCCGGAATGAGCAGTTCTTC.

The count of this clone is one. This chain uses TRBV28 with TRBJ2-7; 7 nucleotides line up with TRBD1. Germline-derived CDR1 and CDR2 are MDHEN and SYDVKM. This CDR3 is 13 amino acids long. Trimming took 5 bases from V and 7 from J; bases not matched to a gene: 8. The CDR3 nucleotides are TGTGCCAGCAGTCAGGGACAGCCCGTGGAGCAGTACTTC. Its translation is CASSQGQPVEQYF.

The rearrangement uses TRBV6-2 or TRBV6-3 and TRBJ2-1, with TRBD2 identical over 8 bases. The CDR3 is 13 residues long. The V and J ends lost 2 bases and 6 bases, in that order; junction bases with no gene match: 0. Looked up from germline, CDR1 is MNHEY and CDR2 is SVGEGT. CDR3 loop: CASSYRGGNEQFF. Written as DNA, the CDR3 is TGTGCCAGCAGTTACCGGGGGGGCAATGAGCAGTTCTTC.

The chain recombines TRBV9 with TRBJ2-7, with 8 bases identical to TRBD1. Per the germline V gene, CDR1 is SGDLS and CDR2 is YYNGEE. Germline trimming cut 0 bases from V and 3 bases from J; bases unmatched to any gene: 5. CDR3 length: 15 residues. CDR3 sequence: CASSVGPGGVYEQYF. CDR3 nucleotide sequence: TGTGCCAGCAGCGTAGGTCCAGGGGGCGTCTACGAGCAGTACTTC.

The table lists this clone with a count of one. The chain joins TRBV9 to TRBJ1-2, with D maybe TRBD1 (6 bases). CDR1 is SGDLS, CDR2 YYNGEE, per germline. V was shortened by 0 bases and J by 8 bases, with 17 bases between the two germline ends. This CDR3 comprises 15 residues. The CDR3 reads CASSVADRGTGGYTF. The CDR3 coding sequence is TGTGCCAGCAGCGTAGCGGACAGAGGAACGGGCGGCTACACCTTC.

This chain uses TRBV28 with TRBJ2-1, with D possibly being TRBD2 (5 bases). The V and J ends lost 3 bases and 7 bases respectively, with 19 bases between them. The CDR3 is 16 amino acids. Germline loops: CDR1 MDHEN, CDR2 SYDVKM. DNA for the CDR3: TGTGCCAGCAGTTTTGGTGCGAGGGCAGCGAGGAATGAGCAGTTCTTC. This gives the protein CASSFGARAARNEQFF.

This clone has more than one count but fewer than ten. The V gene is TRBV10-3, the J gene TRBJ1-1, with D maybe TRBD1 (6 bases). Per the germline V gene, CDR1 is ENHRY and CDR2 is SYGVKD. With 10 bases removed from V and 7 bases from J, the gap between germline ends came to 16 bases. The CDR3 spans 12 residues. The CDR3 bases are TGTGCCAACAGGGATGGGGAGAGTGAAGCTTTCTTT. Translating gives CANRDGESEAFF.

The J gene is TRBJ2-7, the V gene TRBV7-2; D not certain. Germline V CDR1 and CDR2: SGHTA, FQGNSA. Trimming stripped 5 bases from V and 0 bases from J, with 14 bases between. The CDR3 has 15 residues. The CDR3 region has the DNA TGTGCCAGCAGCCCCTCCCTGGCGGTCTCCTACGAGCAGTACTTC. It codes for CASSPSLAVSYEQYF.

This chain uses TRBV5-4 with TRBJ2-5; 10 positions match TRBD2. After removal of 4 bases from V and 2 bases from J, the junction contained 11 bases not matched to a gene. Germline loops: CDR1 SGHNT, CDR2 YYREEE (reference sequence). The CDR3 is made up of 17 amino acids. CDR3 nucleotide sequence: TGTGCCAGCAGCCGGTCTCCTAGCGGGAGTAATCAAGAGACCCAGTACTTC. Its translation is CASSRSPSGSNQETQYF.

The genes are TRBV5-1 and TRBJ2-5; TRBD1 is a possible D gene (5 bases). The CDR3 is 15 amino acids. V was pared by 0 bases and J by 5 bases, with 14 bases between. Per germline, CDR1 SGHRS and CDR2 YFSETQ. The CDR3 reads CASSLGTSAAETQYF. For the CDR3, the DNA is TGCGCCAGCAGCTTGGGGACAAGTGCCGCGGAGACCCAGTACTTC.

The J gene is TRBJ2-3, the V gene TRBV7-3, with 8 nucleotides matching TRBD1. CDR1 SGHTA and CDR2 FQGTGA come from the germline V gene. This CDR3 has 18 amino acids. V shed 5 bases and J 3 bases; nucleotides not matched to a gene: 16. The CDR3 DNA sequence: TGTGCCAGCAGCCTCACCCCTGTCTGGACAGGGTCGACAGATACGCAGTATTTT. It codes for CASSLTPVWTGSTDTQYF.

This clone was seen a few times. This rearrangement joins TRBV27 to TRBJ1-5; D perhaps matches TRBD1 (6 bases). The CDR3 spans 14 residues. The germline V gene encodes CDR1 MNHEY and CDR2 SMNVEV (reference sequence). The V end was cut by 8 bases, the J end by 6 bases, with 17 bases between. This chain's CDR3 is CASGGGPRAQPQHF. CDR3 sequence (DNA): TGTGCCAGCGGGGGCGGACCTCGGGCTCAGCCCCAGCATTTT.

V usage is TRBV24-1 and J usage is TRBJ1-2; D possibly corresponds to TRBD1 (5 bases). The length of the CDR3 is 15 residues. V dropped 4 bases and J dropped 6 bases, with 17 bases sitting between them. Germline loops: CDR1 KGHDR, CDR2 SFDVKD. CDR3 amino acids: CATSDPGRGGDGYTF. The CDR3 nucleotides are TGTGCCACCAGTGACCCCGGGAGGGGTGGAGATGGCTACACCTTC.

The chain has TRBV6-5 and TRBJ2-2; 7 bases are a match to TRBD1. This CDR3 spans 14 amino acids. The germline CDR1 and CDR2 sequences are MNHEY and SVGAGI. The V and J ends lost 6 bases and 4 bases, in that order; junction bases with no gene match: 5. Here the CDR3 DNA reads TGTGCCAGCAGGCCAGGGGGTGGCACCGGGGAGCTGTTTTTT. Translating it yields CASRPGGGTGELFF.

The chain carries TRBV6-5 and TRBJ1-6, with D maybe TRBD1 (6 bases). This CDR3 region has 15 residues. The germline V gene has CDR1 MNHEY and CDR2 SVGAGI. V was shortened by 6 bases and J by 0 bases, with 9 bases between the two germline ends. The CDR3 reads CASRGTSSYNSPLHF. CDR3 DNA sequence: TGTGCCAGCAGGGGGACATCCTCCTATAATTCACCCCTCCACTTT.

This clone was recorded once. V gene TRBV12-5 combines with J gene TRBJ1-3; possibly TRBD1 for D (6 bases). There are 16 residues in the CDR3. The V and J ends lost 0 bases and 4 bases respectively, with 13 bases between them. Germline-derived CDR1 and CDR2 are LGHNT and FRNRAP. The DNA of the CDR3 is TGTGCTAGTGGTTTGGTAGGGGGGGTTTGGGGAAACACCATATATTTT. Protein: CASGLVGGVWGNTIYF.

This clone appeared once. The V and J genes are TRBV9 and TRBJ1-4; possibly TRBD1 for D (6 bases). Germline values: CDR1 SGDLS, CDR2 YYNGEE. The CDR3 length is 18 residues. V was shortened by 4 bases and J by 0 bases, with 19 bases between the two germline ends. CDR3 sequence reads: CASSPDGGAAATNEKLFF. The CDR3 nucleotides read TGTGCCAGCAGCCCCGACGGGGGGGCGGCAGCAACTAATGAAAAACTGTTTTTT.

The chain has TRBV4-2 and TRBJ2-5, with D hard to call. CDR1 is LGHNA and CDR2 is YNFKEQ in the germline V gene. Trimming removed 2 bases from V and 2 bases from J, with 3 bases in between. The CDR3 contains 12 residues. This CDR3 reads CASSQTQETQYF. DNA of the CDR3: TGTGCCAGCAGCCAAACTCAAGAGACCCAGTACTTC.

V gene TRBV28 combines with J gene TRBJ1-6; 8 nucleotides match TRBD1. After removal of 10 bases from V and 0 bases from J, the junction contained 5 bases not matched to a gene. The CDR3 is 15 amino acids. Germline V gene data show CDR1 as MDHEN and CDR2 as SYDVKM. CDR3 sequence reads: CATATGGSYNSPLHF. As DNA, the CDR3 is TGTGCCACCGCAACAGGGGGCTCCTATAATTCACCCCTCCACTTT.